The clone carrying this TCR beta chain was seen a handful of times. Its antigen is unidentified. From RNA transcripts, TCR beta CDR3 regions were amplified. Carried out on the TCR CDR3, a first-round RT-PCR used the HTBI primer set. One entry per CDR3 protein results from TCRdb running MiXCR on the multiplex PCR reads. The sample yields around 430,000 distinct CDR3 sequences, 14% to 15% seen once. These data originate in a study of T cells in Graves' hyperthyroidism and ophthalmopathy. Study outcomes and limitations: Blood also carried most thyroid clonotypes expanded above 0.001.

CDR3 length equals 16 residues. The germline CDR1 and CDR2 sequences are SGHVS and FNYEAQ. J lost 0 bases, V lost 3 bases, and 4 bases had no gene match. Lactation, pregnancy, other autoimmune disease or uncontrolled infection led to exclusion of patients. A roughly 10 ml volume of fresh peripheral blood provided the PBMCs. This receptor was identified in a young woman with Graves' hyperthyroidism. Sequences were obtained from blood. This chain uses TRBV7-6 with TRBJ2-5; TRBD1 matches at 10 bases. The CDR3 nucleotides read TGTGCCAGCAGCTTCCCCGACAGGGGGCACCAAGAGACCCAGTACTTC. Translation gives CASSFPDRGHQETQYF.